Below are 28 T cell receptor beta chains sequenced from a single sample in a study of blood T cell repertoires in COVID-19. Clones were sequenced by immunoSEQ multiplex PCR, and TCRdb holds only the in-frame ones, with some missing. The data show 250,000 or so clones, nearly 90% seen once. Sequencing input: peripheral blood. The receptors stem from a woman between 55 and 75 years old with COVID-19, enrolled during active disease.

This chain uses TRBV7-2 with TRBJ2-7; 12 bases agree with TRBD1. The CDR3 runs to 15 residues. The V segment lost 2 bases and the J segment 4 bases; nucleotides outside the gene matches: 3. CDR1 is SGHTA, CDR2 FQGNSA, per germline. The CDR3 protein is CASSLRGQGAYEQYF. The CDR3 DNA follows: TGTGCCAGCAGCTTAAGGGGACAGGGGGCTTACGAGCAGTACTTC.

The J gene is TRBJ1-3, the V gene TRBV30; 7 bases line up with TRBD1. The CDR3 contains 15 residues. Germline assignment: CDR1 GTSNPN and CDR2 SVGIG (reference sequence). The trim removed 2 bases at V and 2 bases at J, leaving 6 bases unmatched. In DNA form, the CDR3 reads TGTGCCTGGAGTTACCCGGGACAGACTGGAAACACCATATATTTT. This gives the protein CAWSYPGQTGNTIYF.

The J gene is TRBJ1-1, the V gene TRBV5-6, with 10 bases matching TRBD1. Germline trimming cut 6 bases from V and 4 bases from J; bases unmatched to any gene: 18. CDR1 SGHDT and CDR2 YYEEEE come from the germline V gene. The CDR3 has 18 amino acids. The CDR3 DNA reads TGTGCCAGCATCAAAATGACAGGGGGCGCCAGGGTGGGCACTGAAGCTTTCTTT. Protein sequence: CASIKMTGGARVGTEAFF.

V is TRBV9 and J is TRBJ1-2; TRBD1 is a possible D gene (6 bases). The germline V gene has CDR1 SGDLS and CDR2 YYNGEE. Between the trimmed V and J ends, which lost 3 bases and 4 bases, there was a span of 13 bases. The CDR3 spans 14 residues. The CDR3 region is CASSDPTGPYGYTF. CDR3 nucleotide sequence: TGTGCCAGCAGCGACCCGACAGGCCCCTATGGCTACACCTTC.

V gene TRBV18 combines with J gene TRBJ2-2, with TRBD2 matching 9 bases. CDR1 KGHSH and CDR2 LQKENI come from the germline V gene. Losses at the gene ends were 3 bases for V and 0 bases for J; bases not matched to a gene: 5. This CDR3 contains 17 residues. CDR3 protein: CASSPRSGGSNTGELFF. As DNA, the CDR3 is TGTGCCAGCTCACCGCGTAGCGGGGGCTCGAACACCGGGGAGCTGTTTTTT.

The V gene is TRBV11-2, the J gene TRBJ2-7, with 7 positions matching TRBD1. Unmatched junction bases numbered 5, after V lost 1 base and J lost 5 bases. Germline V gene lookup returns CDR1 SGHAT and CDR2 FQNNGV. This CDR3 spans 14 amino acids. CDR3 protein: CASSLVRGRHEQYF. The CDR3 DNA is TGTGCCAGCAGCTTAGTAAGGGGGCGCCACGAGCAGTACTTC. Based on the CDR3 plus reference TRBV11-2 and TRBJ2-7, the full variable domain is EAGVAQSPRYKIIEKRQSVAFWCNPISGHATLYWYQQILGQGPKLLIQFQNNGVVDDSQLPKDRFSAERLKGVDSTLKIQPAKLEDSAVYLCASSLVRGRHEQYFGPGTRLTVT.

This clone was detected only once. The chain has TRBV19 and TRBJ1-4; tentative D call: TRBD1 (6 bases). The CDR3 is 15 amino acids. Trimming took 3 bases from V and 3 from J, leaving 11 bases between them. Germline-derived CDR1 and CDR2 are LNHDA and SQIVND (reference sequence). The CDR3 spells CASSILGAANEKLFF. CDR3 sequence (DNA): TGTGCCAGTAGTATCTTGGGGGCAGCTAATGAAAAACTGTTTTTT. Full variable domain (rest looked up from reference TRBV19 and TRBJ1-4): DGGITQSPKYLFRKEGQNVTLSCEQNLNHDAMYWYRQDPGQGLRLIYYSQIVNDFQKGDIAEGYSVSREKKESFPLTVTSAQKNPTAFYLCASSILGAANEKLFFGSGTQLSVL.

This rearrangement joins TRBV18 to TRBJ2-3, with a weak D call TRBD2 (5 bases). Trimming took 3 bases from V and 5 from J, leaving 15 bases between them. The CDR3 has 15 amino acids. In germline, CDR1 is KGHSH, CDR2 LQKENI. This CDR3 reads CASSPPSTRGDTQYF. As DNA, the CDR3 is TGTGCCAGCTCACCGCCCTCGACTCGGGGAGATACGCAGTATTTT.

The V and J genes are TRBV6-2 or TRBV6-3 and TRBJ1-4; tentatively, D is TRBD1 (6 bases). V lost 6 bases to trimming and J lost 5 bases, with 16 bases between them. The CDR3 sequence is 15 residues long. CDR1 and CDR2 (germline): MNHEY, SVGEGT. The CDR3 DNA follows: TGTGCCAGCAGCCGGGCAGGGACATCGAATGAAAAACTGTTTTTT. Its translation is CASSRAGTSNEKLFF.

This rearrangement joins TRBV5-8 to TRBJ2-7, with TRBD1 as a possible D gene (5 bases). The CDR3 has 11 amino acids. The germline CDR1 and CDR2 sequences are SGHTS and YDEGEE. V gave up 4 bases and J gave up 7 bases, with 9 bases separating them. CDR3 sequence reads: CASSHTGEQYF. The CDR3 DNA follows: TGTGCCAGCAGCCATACAGGAGAGCAGTACTTC.

J is TRBJ2-2 and V is TRBV19; TRBD1 matches 12 bases. V shed 6 bases and J 4 bases; nucleotides not matched to a gene: 6. Germline values: CDR1 LNHDA, CDR2 SQIVND (reference sequence). This CDR3 is 16 amino acids long. CDR3 loop: CASSPGQGASTGELFF. The CDR3 DNA is TGTGCCAGTAGCCCGGGACAGGGGGCGAGCACCGGGGAGCTGTTTTTT.

This clone was counted only a few times. The chain employs TRBV4-1 and TRBJ1-1, with TRBD1 matching over 9 bases. V lost 3 bases to trimming and J lost 13 bases; unmatched junction nucleotides: 12. In germline, CDR1 is MGHRA, CDR2 YSYEKL. CDR3 length equals 14 residues. The CDR3 region has the DNA TGCGCCAGCAGCCAGCAGCATGGGACAGGGTGGGATTTCTTT. Translating it yields CASSQQHGTGWDFF.

The chain combines TRBV30 with TRBJ2-7; tentative D call: TRBD2 (6 bases). V was trimmed by 1 base and J by 7 bases, leaving 11 bases between them. CDR1 GTSNPN and CDR2 SVGIG come from the germline V gene (reference sequence). The CDR3 is 12 residues long. CDR3 DNA: TGTGCCTGGAGTGGACGGGGGTGGGAGCAGTACTTC. Amino acids: CAWSGRGWEQYF.

The rearrangement uses TRBV11-3 and TRBJ2-3; D remains ambiguous. Germline V gene lookup returns CDR1 SGHNT and CDR2 YENEEA. This CDR3 spans 12 amino acids. V was shortened by 5 bases and J by 4 bases, with 7 bases between the two germline ends. CDR3 nucleotides: TGTGCCAGCAGCCTTTCAGCAGATACGCAGTATTTT. Translated, it gives CASSLSADTQYF.

The rearrangement uses TRBV2 and TRBJ1-3; no clear D gene. The CDR3 consists of 17 residues. V dropped 1 base and J dropped 2 bases, with 15 bases sitting between them. Germline loops: CDR1 SNHLY, CDR2 FYNNEI. The CDR3 sequence is CASSEVLSWAAGNTIYF. DNA for the CDR3: TGTGCCAGCAGTGAAGTCTTGAGTTGGGCAGCTGGAAACACCATATATTTT.

The chain employs TRBV11-2 and TRBJ1-4; TRBD1 matches at 9 bases. With 3 bases clipped from V and 14 bases from J, the junction kept 10 bases outside the gene matches. CDR1 is SGHAT and CDR2 is FQNNGV in the germline V gene. The CDR3 contains 14 residues. CDR3 sequence: CASSFRTGAGVLFF. CDR3 coding DNA: TGTGCCAGCAGCTTCAGGACAGGGGCGGGGGTGCTGTTTTTT.

This chain's CDR3 is CASSLNGGQLHATNEKLFF. CDR3 sequence (DNA): TGTGCCAGCAGCTTGAATGGGGGCCAACTACATGCAACTAATGAAAAACTGTTTTTT. The chain carries TRBV5-8 and TRBJ1-4; possible D gene TRBD1, 6 bases. The germline CDR1 and CDR2 sequences are SGHTS and YDEGEE. This CDR3 spans 19 amino acids. The ends were cut back, 1 base at V and 0 bases at J, with 19 bases in the middle.

The V gene is TRBV19, the J gene TRBJ2-2, with 7 positions matching TRBD1. The V and J ends lost 4 bases and 3 bases, in that order; junction bases with no gene match: 8. Looked up from germline, CDR1 is LNHDA and CDR2 is SQIVND (reference sequence). There are 16 residues in the CDR3. DNA for the CDR3: TGTGCCAGTAGTAGAGGCAGGGGGTTCGACACCGGGGAGCTGTTTTTT. Translating it yields CASSRGRGFDTGELFF.

In its sample, this clone was seen once. The V call is TRBV19, the J call TRBJ1-1; possibly TRBD1 for D (5 bases). Germline V gives CDR1 LNHDA, CDR2 SQIVND (reference sequence). This CDR3 is built from 14 residues. Between the trimmed V and J ends, which lost 7 bases and 10 bases, there was a span of 22 bases. The DNA for the CDR3 is TGTGCCAGTAATGTGCAGGGATCTTATTCCGCAGCTTTCTTT. It codes for CASNVQGSYSAAFF.

V and J are TRBV4-1 and TRBJ2-5, with 7 bases lining up with TRBD2. This CDR3 is 15 amino acids long. Germline-derived CDR1 and CDR2 are MGHRA and YSYEKL. With 1 base clipped from V and 4 bases from J, the junction kept 6 bases outside the gene matches. The CDR3 DNA reads TGCGCCAGCAGCCAAGTATTACTAGCGCTAGAGACCCAGTACTTC. This translates into CASSQVLLALETQYF.

The gene calls are TRBV4-3 and TRBJ1-1, with D maybe TRBD1 (5 bases). Germline lookup yields CDR1 LGHNA and CDR2 YSLEER. The CDR3 is 15 residues long. Between the trimmed V and J ends, which lost 4 bases and 2 bases, there was a span of 14 bases. In DNA, the CDR3 is TGCGCCAGCAGCCCCCAATTAGACAGAAACACTGAAGCTTTCTTT. Amino acids: CASSPQLDRNTEAFF.

The CDR3 DNA is TGTGCCAGCAGCCCACATCAGACAGGATCGGGCTATGGCTACACCTTC. It is translated as CASSPHQTGSGYGYTF. The rearrangement uses TRBV7-6 and TRBJ1-2, with D possibly TRBD1 on 6 matching bases. CDR1 is SGHVS and CDR2 is FNYEAQ in the germline V gene. The V and J ends lost 5 bases and 4 bases respectively, with 20 bases between them. There are 16 residues in the CDR3.

This chain connects TRBV7-3 to TRBJ1-6; maybe TRBD1 (6 bases). V dropped 3 bases and J dropped 8 bases, with 11 bases sitting between them. The CDR3 is 14 residues long. Germline-derived CDR1 and CDR2 are SGHTA and FQGTGA. In DNA form, the CDR3 reads TGTGCCAGCAGCTTCAGAGGGGGGGATTCACCCCTCCACTTT. Translating it yields CASSFRGGDSPLHF.

The chain carries TRBV12-3 or TRBV12-4 and TRBJ1-2; D perhaps matches TRBD1 (5 bases). V was clipped by 2 bases and J by 8 bases, with 9 bases between them. This CDR3 spans 12 amino acids. This CDR3 reads CASSLQGWGYTF. The CDR3 nucleotides read TGTGCCAGCAGTTTACAGGGTTGGGGCTACACCTTC.

This clone was found once. The chain uses TRBV4-3 and TRBJ1-1; 8 bases match TRBD1. CDR1 is LGHNA and CDR2 is YSLEER in the germline V gene. The CDR3 runs to 14 residues. V lost 4 bases to trimming and J lost 5 bases; unmatched junction nucleotides: 6. The CDR3 DNA reads TGCGCCAGCAGCCCACACAGGGGGGTAACTGAAGCTTTCTTT. Translating it yields CASSPHRGVTEAFF.

This clone appeared a few times. This chain links TRBV28 with TRBJ1-5; no definite D call. V was pared by 5 bases and J by 1 base, with 21 bases between. The CDR3 has 18 amino acids. Germline values: CDR1 MDHEN, CDR2 SYDVKM. CDR3 bases: TGTGCCAGCAGTCCCAACTCCGGGAAGTTCTTCAGCAATCAGCCCCAGCATTTT. Its translation: CASSPNSGKFFSNQPQHF. Drawing the rest from reference TRBV28 and TRBJ1-5, the complete variable domain is DVKVTQSSRYLVKRTGEKVFLECVQDMDHENMFWYRQDPGLGLRLIYFSYDVKMKEKGDIPEGYSVSREKKERFSLILESASTNQTSMYLCASSPNSGKFFSNQPQHFGDGTRLSIL.

The chain joins TRBV19 to TRBJ1-2, with 8 bases fitting TRBD1. Germline CDR1 LNHDA, CDR2 SQIVND (reference sequence). The CDR3 covers 14 residues. The V gene end was trimmed by 5 bases and the J gene end by 2 bases; junction bases not matched to a gene: 4. CDR3 in DNA: TGTGCCAGTAGTTTCCGACAGGGGAACTATGGCTACACCTTC. Protein sequence: CASSFRQGNYGYTF.

V usage is TRBV4-2 and J usage is TRBJ2-1; 15 positions match TRBD2. There are 22 residues in the CDR3. V lost 0 bases and J lost 0; bases outside the gene matches: 12. Germline lookup yields CDR1 LGHNA and CDR2 YNFKEQ. CDR3 sequence (DNA): TGTGCCAGCAGCCAAGATCTGCGGAGAGGACTAGCGGGGGGGAGCTCCTACAATGAGCAGTTCTTC. Translated, it gives CASSQDLRRGLAGGSSYNEQFF.